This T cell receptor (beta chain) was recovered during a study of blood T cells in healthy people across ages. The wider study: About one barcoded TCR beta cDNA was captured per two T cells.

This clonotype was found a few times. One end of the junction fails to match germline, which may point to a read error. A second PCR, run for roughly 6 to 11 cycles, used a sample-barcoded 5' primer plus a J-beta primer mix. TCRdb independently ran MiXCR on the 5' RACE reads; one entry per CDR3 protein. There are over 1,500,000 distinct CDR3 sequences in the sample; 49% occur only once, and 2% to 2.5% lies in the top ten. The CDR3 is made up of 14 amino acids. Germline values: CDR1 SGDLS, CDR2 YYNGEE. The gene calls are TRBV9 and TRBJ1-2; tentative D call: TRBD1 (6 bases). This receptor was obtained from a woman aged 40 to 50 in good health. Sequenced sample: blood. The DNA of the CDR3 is TGTGCCAGCAGTGTAGGGGGGGCTGGCTATGGCTACACCTTC. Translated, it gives CASSVGGAGYGYTF. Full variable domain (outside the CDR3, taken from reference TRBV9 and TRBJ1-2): DSGVTQTPKHLITATGQRVTLRCSPRSGDLSVYWYQQSLDQGLQFLIQYYNGEERAKGNILERFSAQQFPDLHSELNLSSLELGDSALYFCASSVGGAGYGYTFGSGTRLTVV.